A single sample gave rise to the 10 T cell receptor beta chains below, sequenced in a study of blood T cell repertoires in COVID-19. Here immunoSEQ multiplex PCR was the method, and the copy in TCRdb shows in-frame clones only, minus some. The sample records 110,000 or so clones, roughly 87% being singletons. Sequenced: peripheral blood. Source of these receptors: a human donor in a cohort sampled during active COVID-19.

There are a few counts of this clone. The rearrangement links TRBV6-4 to TRBJ1-2; 8 bases align to TRBD1. Germline CDR1 is MRHNA and CDR2 is SNTAGT. The CDR3 sequence is 15 residues long. The junction had 9 bases not matched to a gene; V was cut back by 5 bases and J by 4 bases. The DNA of the CDR3 is TGTGCCAGCAGTCAGACAGGGGAGAGCGGCTATGGCTACACCTTC. Protein: CASSQTGESGYGYTF.

This clone appeared once. The V gene is TRBV6-5, the J gene TRBJ2-7; D is perhaps TRBD1 (7 bases). Trimming shortened V by 8 bases and J by 3 bases, and 14 bases separated the two germline ends. Germline V CDR1 and CDR2: MNHEY, SVGAGI. CDR3 length equals 13 residues. The CDR3 sequence is CASGGDSYYEQYF. The CDR3 DNA follows: TGTGCCAGCGGAGGGGACAGCTACTACGAGCAGTACTTC.

The chain couples TRBV9 to TRBJ1-1; D gene ambiguous. CDR3 size: 15 residues. The germline V gene has CDR1 SGDLS and CDR2 YYNGEE. V was shortened by 0 bases and J by 0 bases, with 9 bases between the two germline ends. The CDR3 spells CASSVEGAVNTEAFF. The DNA of the CDR3 is TGTGCCAGCAGCGTAGAGGGAGCAGTGAACACTGAAGCTTTCTTT.

The CDR3 loop is CASGGGGKGYNEQFF. The CDR3 DNA is TGTGCCAGCGGCGGGGGAGGGAAGGGTTACAATGAGCAGTTCTTC. The J gene is TRBJ2-1, the V gene TRBV28; 7 bases agree with TRBD2. Germline loops: CDR1 MDHEN, CDR2 SYDVKM. The J segment lost 4 bases and the V segment lost 8 bases, leaving 11 bases of the junction unmatched. This CDR3 has 15 amino acids.

The count of this clone is one. J is TRBJ2-7 and V is TRBV5-1, with D possibly matching TRBD1 (6 bases). Germline lookup yields CDR1 SGHRS and CDR2 YFSETQ. V dropped 0 bases and J dropped 3 bases, with 7 bases sitting between them. The CDR3 runs 13 residues. The CDR3 reads CASSLDRVYEQYF. In DNA, the CDR3 is TGCGCCAGCAGCTTGGACAGGGTCTACGAGCAGTACTTC.

The chain links TRBV13 to TRBJ2-2, with D possibly matching TRBD2 (6 bases). CDR3 length: 15 amino acids. Germline CDR1 reads PRHDT; CDR2 reads FYEKMQ (reference sequence). Trimming shortened V by 2 bases and J by 7 bases, and 14 bases separated the two germline ends. CDR3 residues: CASSLRTGVVGELFF. CDR3 DNA: TGTGCCAGCAGCTTAAGGACGGGGGTGGTCGGGGAGCTGTTTTTT.

The rearrangement uses TRBV12-3 or TRBV12-4 and TRBJ1-1; D gene uncertain. Deletions cut 9 bases from V and 5 bases from J, with 16 bases between. The CDR3 extends over 13 amino acids. The CDR3 DNA reads as TGTGCCAGTAGGCTAGCGGGTCGGACTGAAGCTTTCTTT. Protein product: CASRLAGRTEAFF.

V is TRBV3-1 (or the pseudogene TRBV3-2) and J is TRBJ2-7; weak D call: TRBD1 (5 bases). V was clipped by 2 bases and J by 2 bases, with 13 bases between them. This CDR3 is built from 15 residues. CDR1 and CDR2 (germline): LGHDT, YNNKEL (reference sequence). The CDR3 loop reads CASSQTPGNPYEQYF. CDR3 DNA sequence: TGTGCCAGCAGCCAAACCCCAGGGAATCCCTACGAGCAGTACTTC.

The chain joins TRBV7-3 to TRBJ1-6; D might be TRBD1 (6 bases). V was pared by 5 bases and J by 7 bases, with 9 bases between. The CDR3 is 13 amino acids. The germline CDR1 and CDR2 sequences are SGHTA and FQGTGA. CDR3 region: CASSPDRNSPLHF. CDR3 DNA: TGTGCCAGCAGCCCAGACAGGAATTCACCCCTCCACTTT.

The V call is TRBV11-3, the J call TRBJ1-3; tentatively, D is TRBD1 (5 bases). Germline V gives CDR1 SGHNT, CDR2 YENEEA. The CDR3 covers 18 residues. V lost 2 bases, J lost 0 bases, and 17 bases lay in between. Written as DNA, the CDR3 is TGTGCCAGCAGCTTACCGAACAGGAAGGCCAGCTCTGGAAACACCATATATTTT. Protein product: CASSLPNRKASSGNTIYF.